This T cell receptor (beta chain) appears in the sequencing data of a study of T cell responses to AZD1222 COVID-19 vaccine. General observations from the study: Donors, mostly white British, included more females; clonal diversity was possibly underestimated. In all cases, repertoires were sampled only after the peak T cell response.

Whether given at about 4 or about 12 weeks, second doses were pooled. Regarding this clone: Its antigen remains unknown.

The protocol was immunoSEQ multiplex PCR, while the TCRdb copy is restricted to in-frame clones and leaves out a portion. Here the sample spans about 73,000 clones, nearly 90% being singletons. Germline V lookup: CDR1 LNHDA, CDR2 SQIVND (reference sequence). CDR3 size: 13 residues. Unmatched junction bases numbered 4, after V lost 6 bases and J lost 5 bases. Source: peripheral blood, taken 28 days after the second AZD1222 dose. The TCR sequence derives from an adult who received the AZD1222 COVID-19 vaccine. This chain uses TRBV19 with TRBJ1-5; TRBD1 matches 7 bases. The CDR3 here is CASRTTGHQPQHF. Written as DNA, the CDR3 is TGTGCCAGTAGGACGACAGGGCATCAGCCCCAGCATTTT.